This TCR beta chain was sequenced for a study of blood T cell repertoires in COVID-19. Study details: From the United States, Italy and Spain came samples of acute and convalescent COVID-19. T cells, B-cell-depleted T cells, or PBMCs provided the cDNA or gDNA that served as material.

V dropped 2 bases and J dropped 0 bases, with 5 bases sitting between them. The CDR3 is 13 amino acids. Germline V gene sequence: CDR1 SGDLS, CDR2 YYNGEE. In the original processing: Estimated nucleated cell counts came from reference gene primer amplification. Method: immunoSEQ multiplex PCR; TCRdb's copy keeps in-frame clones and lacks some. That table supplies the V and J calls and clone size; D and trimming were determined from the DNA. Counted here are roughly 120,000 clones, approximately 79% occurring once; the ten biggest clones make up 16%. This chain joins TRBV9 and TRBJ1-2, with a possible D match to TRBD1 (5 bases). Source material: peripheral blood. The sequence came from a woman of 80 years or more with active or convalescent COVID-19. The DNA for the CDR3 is TGTGCCAGCAGCGTCAGGGCTAACTATGGCTACACCTTC. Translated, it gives CASSVRANYGYTF.